This is a list of T cell receptor beta chains from one sample in a study of T cell responses to AZD1222 COVID-19 vaccine. Profiled with immunoSEQ multiplex PCR; TCRdb holds only in-frame clones, not every one. The sample yields approximately 100,000 clones, 87% seen once. Here the sequenced sample was peripheral blood, taken on day 0 of AZD1222 vaccination. The receptor source for this set is an adult in good health. Both conserved end residues are part of each CDR3. A D gene is named only where the DNA matches it firmly. Clone size is stated in some rows and not others, as once, few, many or a class when expanded.

v_call d_call clone_size cdr3_length cdr3_aa
TRBV3-1/TRBV3-2 NA NA 13 CASSQGSQETQYF
TRBV6-2/TRBV6-3 NA NA 18 CASSYSLGGGPTRTEAFF
TRBV27 NA NA 13 CASSFPGNTEAFF
TRBV5-1 NA once 15 CASSEGSRGQNIQYF
TRBV7-6 NA NA 15 CASSLVGGGADTQYF
TRBV28 TRBD2 few 17 CASSLGGGFSSTDTQYF
TRBV7-9 NA NA 15 CASSPRVWGETEAFF
TRBV20-1 TRBD2 NA 19 CSASSASGGALSDPDTQYF
TRBV4-1 TRBD1 NA 20 CASSQGTGAILGSYNSPLHF
TRBV6-2/TRBV6-3 TRBD1 NA 16 CASSPFLPGTGSGYTF
TRBV5-1 TRBD2 NA 15 CASTSRGLAFDEQFF
TRBV18 NA NA 14 CASSAPNSGNTIYF
TRBV15 NA few 15 CATSRGRQENQPQHF
TRBV5-4 NA NA 12 CASSLETDTQYF
TRBV11-3 NA NA 15 CASSPSGLMTDTQYF
TRBV7-2 TRBD2 NA 18 CASSLPLVRGGSTGELFF
TRBV3-1/TRBV3-2 TRBD1 NA 16 CASSLSYGTGDTEAFF
TRBV3-1/TRBV3-2 NA NA 16 CASSQLQGGTFYGYTF
TRBV28 NA NA 13 CASSFLGSSEAFF
TRBV7-2 NA NA 13 CASSLAGPYEQYF
TRBV27 TRBD1 once 13 CASTGQGYYGYTF
TRBV5-8 NA NA 15 CASSLGGRTNQPQHF
TRBV7-8 TRBD1 NA 16 CASSLRQGAGNQPQHF
TRBV7-9 NA NA 12 CASSPIGEKLFF
TRBV5-1 NA NA 14 CASSLQGSNTEAFF
TRBV28 NA NA 15 CASMPWGQTNTEAFF
TRBV11-3 NA NA 12 CASSLGRGEAFF
TRBV7-2 NA NA 15 CASSLGAGSPREQYF
TRBV7-2 TRBD2 NA 16 CASSSTSGPGGETQYF
TRBV30 NA once 14 CAWSTPLTLETQYF
TRBV7-2 NA once 13 CASSLGANTEAFF
TRBV5-5 NA NA 12 CASSRNTGELFF